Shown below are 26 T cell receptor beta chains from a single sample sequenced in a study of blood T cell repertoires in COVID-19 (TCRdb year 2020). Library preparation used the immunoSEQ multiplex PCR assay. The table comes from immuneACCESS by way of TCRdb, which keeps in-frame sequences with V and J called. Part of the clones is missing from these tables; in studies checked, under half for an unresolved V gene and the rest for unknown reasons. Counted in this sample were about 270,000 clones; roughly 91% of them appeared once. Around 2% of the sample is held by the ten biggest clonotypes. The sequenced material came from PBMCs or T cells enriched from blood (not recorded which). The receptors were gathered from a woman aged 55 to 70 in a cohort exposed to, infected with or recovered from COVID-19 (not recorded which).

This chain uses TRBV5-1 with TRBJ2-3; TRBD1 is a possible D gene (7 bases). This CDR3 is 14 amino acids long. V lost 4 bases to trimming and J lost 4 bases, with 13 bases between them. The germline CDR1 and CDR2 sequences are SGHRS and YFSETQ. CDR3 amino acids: CASSTGDSSDTQYF. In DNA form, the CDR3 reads TGCGCCAGCAGCACGGGGGACAGCTCAGATACGCAGTATTTT.

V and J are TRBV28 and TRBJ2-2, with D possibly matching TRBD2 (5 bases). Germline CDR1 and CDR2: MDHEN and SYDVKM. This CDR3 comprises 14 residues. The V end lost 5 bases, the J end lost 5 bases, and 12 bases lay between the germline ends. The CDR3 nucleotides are TGTGCCAGCAGTACGTATACGGGAACCGGGGAGCTGTTTTTT. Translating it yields CASSTYTGTGELFF. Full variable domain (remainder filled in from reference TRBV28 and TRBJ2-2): DVKVTQSSRYLVKRTGEKVFLECVQDMDHENMFWYRQDPGLGLRLIYFSYDVKMKEKGDIPEGYSVSREKKERFSLILESASTNQTSMYLCASSTYTGTGELFFGEGSRLTVL.

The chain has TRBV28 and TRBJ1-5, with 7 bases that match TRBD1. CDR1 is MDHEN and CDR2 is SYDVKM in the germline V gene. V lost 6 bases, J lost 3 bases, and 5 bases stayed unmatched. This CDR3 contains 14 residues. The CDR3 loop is CASRPGTVNQPQHF. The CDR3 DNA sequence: TGTGCCAGCAGGCCCGGGACAGTCAATCAGCCCCAGCATTTT.

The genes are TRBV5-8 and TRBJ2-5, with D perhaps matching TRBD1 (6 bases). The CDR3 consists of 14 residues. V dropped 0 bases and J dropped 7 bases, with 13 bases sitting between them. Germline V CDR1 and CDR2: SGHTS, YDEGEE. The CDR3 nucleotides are TGTGCCAGCAGCTTGGAAGAGGGGGTGGGGACCCAGTACTTC. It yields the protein CASSLEEGVGTQYF.

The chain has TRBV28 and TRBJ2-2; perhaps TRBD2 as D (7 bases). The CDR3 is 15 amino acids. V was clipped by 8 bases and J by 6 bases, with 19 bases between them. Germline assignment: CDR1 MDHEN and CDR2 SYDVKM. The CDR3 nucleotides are TGTGCCAGCCTCGGGGGGCGCGGTCTGGCCGGGGAGCTGTTTTTT. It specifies CASLGGRGLAGELFF.

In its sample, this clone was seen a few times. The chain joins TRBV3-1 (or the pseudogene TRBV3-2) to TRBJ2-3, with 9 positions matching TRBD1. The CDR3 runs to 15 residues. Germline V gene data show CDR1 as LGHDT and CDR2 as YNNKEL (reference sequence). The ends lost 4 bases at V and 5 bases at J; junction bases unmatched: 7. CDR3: CASSPTGTGQDTQYF. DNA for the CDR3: TGTGCCAGCAGCCCAACCGGGACAGGGCAAGATACGCAGTATTTT.

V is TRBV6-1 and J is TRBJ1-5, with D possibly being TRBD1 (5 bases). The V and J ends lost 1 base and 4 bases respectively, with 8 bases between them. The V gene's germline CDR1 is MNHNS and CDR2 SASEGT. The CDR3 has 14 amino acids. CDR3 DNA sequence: TGTGCCAGCAGTGAAGACGGGGGAAATCAGCCCCAGCATTTT. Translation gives CASSEDGGNQPQHF.

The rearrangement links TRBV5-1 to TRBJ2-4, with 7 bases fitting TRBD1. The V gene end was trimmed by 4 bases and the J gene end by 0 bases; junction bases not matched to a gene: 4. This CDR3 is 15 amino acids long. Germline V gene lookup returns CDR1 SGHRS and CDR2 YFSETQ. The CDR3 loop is CASSLGTVAKNIQYF. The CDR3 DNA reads TGCGCCAGCAGCCTTGGGACAGTAGCCAAAAACATTCAGTACTTC.

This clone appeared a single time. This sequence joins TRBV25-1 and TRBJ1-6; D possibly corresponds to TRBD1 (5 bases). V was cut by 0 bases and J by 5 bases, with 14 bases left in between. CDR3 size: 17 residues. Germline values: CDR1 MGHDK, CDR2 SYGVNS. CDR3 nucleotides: TGTGCCAGCAGTGAATATGGTAAGGGGCCCCATAATTCACCCCTCCACTTT. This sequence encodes CASSEYGKGPHNSPLHF.

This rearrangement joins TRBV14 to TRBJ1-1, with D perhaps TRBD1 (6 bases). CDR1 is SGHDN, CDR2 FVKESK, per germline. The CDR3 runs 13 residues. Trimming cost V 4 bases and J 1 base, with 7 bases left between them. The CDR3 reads CASSRQENTEAFF. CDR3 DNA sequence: TGTGCCAGCAGCCGACAGGAGAACACTGAAGCTTTCTTT.

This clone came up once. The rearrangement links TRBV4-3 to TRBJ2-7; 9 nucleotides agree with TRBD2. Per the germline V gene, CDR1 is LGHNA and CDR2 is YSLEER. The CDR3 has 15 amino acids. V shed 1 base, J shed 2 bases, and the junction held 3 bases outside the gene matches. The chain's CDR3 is CASSQVPSGAYEQYF. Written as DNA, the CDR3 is TGCGCCAGCAGCCAAGTACCTAGCGGGGCCTACGAGCAGTACTTC.

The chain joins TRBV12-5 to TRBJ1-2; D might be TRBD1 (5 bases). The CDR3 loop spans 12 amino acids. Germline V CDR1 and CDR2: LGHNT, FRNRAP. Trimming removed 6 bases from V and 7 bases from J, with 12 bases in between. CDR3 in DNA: TGTGCTAGTGGGTCTCCAGGGTTTGGCTACACCTTC. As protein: CASGSPGFGYTF.

The CDR3 region has the DNA TGTGCCAGCAGCTTAAGCGGGGGAGAGACCCAGTACTTC. Residues: CASSLSGGETQYF. The J gene is TRBJ2-5, the V gene TRBV7-3; 7 bases fit TRBD2. This CDR3 comprises 13 residues. Germline V gene data show CDR1 as SGHTA and CDR2 as FQGTGA. The junction had 0 bases not matched to a gene; V was cut back by 1 base and J by 4 bases.

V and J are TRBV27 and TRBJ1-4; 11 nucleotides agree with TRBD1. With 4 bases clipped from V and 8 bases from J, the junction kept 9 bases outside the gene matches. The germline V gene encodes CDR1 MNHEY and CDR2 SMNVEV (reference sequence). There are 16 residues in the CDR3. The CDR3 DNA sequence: TGTGCCAGCAGTTCAACCCCCGGGACAGGGGGGGAAAAACTGTTTTTT. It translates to CASSSTPGTGGEKLFF.

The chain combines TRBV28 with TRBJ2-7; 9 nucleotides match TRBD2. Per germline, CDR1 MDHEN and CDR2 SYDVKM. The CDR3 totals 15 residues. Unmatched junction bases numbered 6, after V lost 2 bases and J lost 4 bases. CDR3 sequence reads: CASSLDSGSAYEQYF. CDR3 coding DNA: TGTGCCAGCAGTTTAGATAGCGGGAGTGCGTACGAGCAGTACTTC.

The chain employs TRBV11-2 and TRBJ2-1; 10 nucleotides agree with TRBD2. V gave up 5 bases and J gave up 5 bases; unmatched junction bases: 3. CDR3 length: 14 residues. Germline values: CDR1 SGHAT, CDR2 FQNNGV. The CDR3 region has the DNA TGTGCCAGCAGCCCCGGGACTAGCGACAATGAGCAGTTCTTC. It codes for CASSPGTSDNEQFF.

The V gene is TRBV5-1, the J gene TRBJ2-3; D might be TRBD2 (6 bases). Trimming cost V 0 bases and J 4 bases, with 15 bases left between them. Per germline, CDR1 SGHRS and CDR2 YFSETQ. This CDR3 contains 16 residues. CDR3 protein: CASSLDVREGPDTQYF. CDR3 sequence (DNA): TGCGCCAGCAGCTTGGATGTGCGGGAAGGACCAGATACGCAGTATTTT.

DNA for the CDR3: TGCGCCAGCAGCTTGGGGGACAGCACTAATGAAAAACTGTTTTTT. Translated, it gives CASSLGDSTNEKLFF. The chain is built from TRBV5-1 and TRBJ1-4; the match to TRBD1 covers 7 bases. Germline assignment: CDR1 SGHRS and CDR2 YFSETQ. Unmatched junction bases numbered 1, after V lost 0 bases and J lost 2 bases. The CDR3 is 15 amino acids.

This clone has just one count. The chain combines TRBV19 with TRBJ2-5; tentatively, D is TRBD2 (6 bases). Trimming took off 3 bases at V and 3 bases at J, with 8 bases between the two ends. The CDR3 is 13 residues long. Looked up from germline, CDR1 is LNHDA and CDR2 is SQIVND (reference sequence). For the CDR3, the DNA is TGTGCCAGTAGTATGGAGCGGGAAGAGACCCAGTACTTC. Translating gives CASSMEREETQYF.

CDR3 bases: TGTGCCAGCTCATCTTACAGGGGCATGAACACTGAAGCTTTCTTT. It yields the protein CASSSYRGMNTEAFF. The rearrangement joins TRBV18 to TRBJ1-1; TRBD1 aligns across 7 bases. Germline V gives CDR1 KGHSH, CDR2 LQKENI. The J segment lost 0 bases and the V segment lost 5 bases, leaving 6 bases of the junction unmatched. The length of the CDR3 is 15 residues.

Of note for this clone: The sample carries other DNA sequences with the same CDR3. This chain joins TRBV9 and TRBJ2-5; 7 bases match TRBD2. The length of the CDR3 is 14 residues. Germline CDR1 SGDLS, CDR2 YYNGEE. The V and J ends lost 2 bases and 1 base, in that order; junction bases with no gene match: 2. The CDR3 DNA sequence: TGTGCCAGCAGCGTGGGACTACTCCAAGAGACCCAGTACTTC. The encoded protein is CASSVGLLQETQYF.

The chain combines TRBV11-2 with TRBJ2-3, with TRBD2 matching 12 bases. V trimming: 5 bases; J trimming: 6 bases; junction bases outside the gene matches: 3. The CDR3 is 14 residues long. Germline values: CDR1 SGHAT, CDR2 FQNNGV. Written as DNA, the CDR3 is TGTGCCAGCAGCCTAGCGGGAGGGCGCGATACGCAGTATTTT. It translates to CASSLAGGRDTQYF.

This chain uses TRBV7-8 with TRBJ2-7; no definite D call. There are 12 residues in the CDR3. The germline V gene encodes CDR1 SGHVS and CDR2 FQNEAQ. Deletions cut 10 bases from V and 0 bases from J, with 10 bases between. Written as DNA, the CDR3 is TGTGCCACCACTTCTTCCTCCTACGAGCAGTACTTC. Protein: CATTSSSYEQYF.

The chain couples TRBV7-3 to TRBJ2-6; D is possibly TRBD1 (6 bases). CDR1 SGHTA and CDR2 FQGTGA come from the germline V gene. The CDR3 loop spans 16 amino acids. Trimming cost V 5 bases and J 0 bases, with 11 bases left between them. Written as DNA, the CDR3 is TGTGCCAGCAGCCCAGACAGGCGCTCTGGGGCCAACGTCCTGACTTTC. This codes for CASSPDRRSGANVLTF. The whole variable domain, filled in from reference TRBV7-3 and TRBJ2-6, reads GAGVSQTPSNKVTEKGKYVELRCDPISGHTALYWYRQSLGQGPEFLIYFQGTGAADDSGLPNDRFFAVRPEGSVSTLKIQRTERGDSAVYLCASSPDRRSGANVLTFGAGSRLTVL.

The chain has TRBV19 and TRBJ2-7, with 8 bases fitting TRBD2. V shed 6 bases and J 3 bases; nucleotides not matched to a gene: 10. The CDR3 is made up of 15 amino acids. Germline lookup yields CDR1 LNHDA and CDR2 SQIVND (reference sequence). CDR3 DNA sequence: TGTGCCAGTAGCAGAAGCGGGAGCGTAAACTACGAGCAGTACTTC. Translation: CASSRSGSVNYEQYF.

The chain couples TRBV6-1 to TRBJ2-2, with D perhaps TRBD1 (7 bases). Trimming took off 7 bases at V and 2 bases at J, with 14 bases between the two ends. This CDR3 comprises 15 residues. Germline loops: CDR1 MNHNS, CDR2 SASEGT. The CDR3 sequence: CASINQGGNTGELFF. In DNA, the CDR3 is TGTGCCAGCATCAACCAGGGGGGAAACACCGGGGAGCTGTTTTTT.